This T cell receptor beta chain was sequenced for a study of T cells in Graves' hyperthyroidism and ophthalmopathy. Study-level findings and limits: In validation, the model predicted ophthalmopathy. These predictions came a median around 5.9 months before onset. Separation of ophthalmopathy from stable hyperthyroidism was achieved by a 13 V-J model.

Of note for this clonotype: What it binds is not known.

CDR1 and CDR2 from the germline V gene are ENHRY and SYGVKD. Trimming removed 4 bases from V and 5 bases from J, with 11 bases in between. The CDR3 covers 13 residues. Regions amplified from RNA transcripts were the TCR beta CDR3 regions. The study used the HTBI primer set for a first-round RT-PCR of the TCR CDR3. Each CDR3 protein is one row after TCRdb ran MiXCR on the multiplex PCR reads. The sample has approximately 100,000 distinct CDR3 sequences; 35% to 45% are singletons. Stability of Graves' hyperthyroidism was defined as absent ophthalmopathy progression within 18 months. Newly diagnosed hyperthyroidism patients aged 18 to 65 years had disease lasting under 2 months.

The chain uses TRBV10-3 and TRBJ1-1; possible D gene TRBD1, 5 bases. Sequenced input: peripheral blood or thyroid tissue (not recorded which). This receptor was identified in a woman in her thirties with Graves' hyperthyroidism. CDR3 sequence reads: CAISGKSGTEAFF. The CDR3 DNA reads as TGTGCCATCAGTGGCAAGTCAGGGACTGAAGCTTTCTTT.